This T cell receptor (beta chain) is from a study of T cell changes during pregnancy in multiple sclerosis. Only in-frame clones appear in the TCRdb table, and some are missing; sequencing was by immunoSEQ multiplex PCR. The table includes some 80,000 clones, about nine tenths detected once. The sequences come from peripheral blood, collected in the first trimester of pregnancy. The TCR originated in a female donor with multiple sclerosis, enrolled in a pregnancy study.

In DNA form, the CDR3 reads TGTGCCAGCAGCCCCTTGGGGACAGGGGGAAACACCATATATTTT. Translating it yields CASSPLGTGGNTIYF. The chain links TRBV9 to TRBJ1-3; 9 bases are a match to TRBD1. The J segment lost 4 bases and the V segment lost 4 bases, leaving 6 bases of the junction unmatched. The CDR3 runs to 15 residues. In germline, CDR1 is SGDLS, CDR2 YYNGEE. Drawing the rest from reference TRBV9 and TRBJ1-3, the complete variable domain is DSGVTQTPKHLITATGQRVTLRCSPRSGDLSVYWYQQSLDQGLQFLIQYYNGEERAKGNILERFSAQQFPDLHSELNLSSLELGDSALYFCASSPLGTGGNTIYFGEGSWLTVV.